The rows below give T cell receptor beta chains drawn from one sample of a study of cytomegalovirus exposure and HLA in healthy donors. The repertoire was sequenced with immunoSEQ multiplex PCR; TCRdb's copy has only in-frame clones and lacks some. The sample has about 200,000 clones, 70% to 90% seen once. Sequences were obtained from PBMCs. Source of these receptors: a woman in her fifties or sixties in good health and CMV-seronegative. Each CDR3 is given with its conserved first and last residue. The D gene is left open where the match is weak. Clone size is stated in some rows and not others, as once, few, many or a class when expanded.

abundance	j_gene	v_gene	d_gene	CDR3nt	CDR3aa
.	TRBJ1-2	TRBV25-1	.	TGTGCCAGCAGTGAATTCCAGGGCTATGGCTACACCTTC	CASSEFQGYGYTF
.	TRBJ2-7	TRBV5-1	TRBD1	TGCGCCAGCAGCTTGGCGGGACAGGGTCCCTACGAGCAGTACTTC	CASSLAGQGPYEQYF
.	TRBJ2-5	TRBV30	.	TGTGCCTGGATAGGAAGGGGAGAGACCCAGTACTTC	CAWIGRGETQYF
.	TRBJ1-4	TRBV5-1	TRBD1	TGCGCCAGCAGGCGGGGGACAGGGGGGTTTGCAACTAATGAAAAACTGTTTTTT	CASRRGTGGFATNEKLFF
.	TRBJ2-7	TRBV9	.	TGTGCCAGCAGCTTGGCCCCGCCGGGGGAGCAGTACTTC	CASSLAPPGEQYF
.	TRBJ1-1	TRBV10-2	.	TGCGCCAGCAGTCAGCCGACAGCGAACACTGAAGCTTTCTTT	CASSQPTANTEAFF
.	TRBJ2-5	TRBV28	.	TGTGCCAGCCGAGGGACTTTAAGGAAGGAGACCCAGTACTTC	CASRGTLRKETQYF
.	TRBJ2-6	TRBV27	.	TGTGCCAGCAGTCTACGTGTCTCTGGGGCCAACGTCCTGACTTTC	CASSLRVSGANVLTF
.	TRBJ2-3	TRBV5-1	TRBD2	TGCGCCAGCAGCCCCGGACTAGCGGAGGCAGATACGCAGTATTTT	CASSPGLAEADTQYF
.	TRBJ2-7	TRBV6-5	.	TGTGCCAGCAGTTACAGGGTACGGGACTACGAGCAGTACTTC	CASSYRVRDYEQYF
.	TRBJ1-3	TRBV11-2	.	TGTGCCAGCAGCTTGGGGGGTAACACCATATATTTT	CASSLGGNTIYF
.	TRBJ2-3	TRBV6-1	TRBD1	TGTGCCAGCAGTGGCCGGGACAGGGACACAGATACGCAGTATTTT	CASSGRDRDTDTQYF
.	TRBJ2-2	TRBV5-1	TRBD2	TGCGCCAGCAGCCTGACTAGCGGGACAAACACCGGGGAGCTGTTTTTT	CASSLTSGTNTGELFF
.	TRBJ1-5	TRBV2	TRBD1	TGTGCCAGCCAGGGGGAAAATCAGCCCCAGCATTTT	CASQGENQPQHF
.	TRBJ1-2	TRBV28	.	TGTGCCAGCAGCCCTCAAGCAGGGCCCGGTGGCTACACCTTC	CASSPQAGPGGYTF
.	TRBJ2-1	TRBV11-2	.	TGTGCCAGCAGCTTGAGCGGGCTTCCCTACAATGAGCAGTTCTTC	CASSLSGLPYNEQFF
.	TRBJ1-5	TRBV6-6	.	TGTGCCAGCAGTTACTCAAGGGGCAGGGCGGGGCAGCCCCAGCATTTT	CASSYSRGRAGQPQHF
.	TRBJ2-3	TRBV29-1	TRBD1	TGCAGCGGCGGACAGGGGGTTTCGACAGATACGCAGTATTTT	CSGGQGVSTDTQYF
few	TRBJ1-5	TRBV27	TRBD1	TGTGCCAGCAGTACGGACAGGGGAAAGTCCCAGCATTTT	CASSTDRGKSQHF
once	TRBJ2-7	TRBV7-9	TRBD1	TGTGCCAGCAGCTTAGCCAATATCCGGGACAGGGTCTCCTACGAGCAGTACTTC	CASSLANIRDRVSYEQYF
few	TRBJ2-6	TRBV28	TRBD1	TGTGCCAGCACCCCACAGGGGGGGGCCAACGTCCTGACTTTC	CASTPQGGANVLTF
.	TRBJ2-7	TRBV7-2	TRBD1	TGTGCCAGCAGCGGACAACCGGGACAGGGGGACTCCTACGAGCAGTACTTC	CASSGQPGQGDSYEQYF
.	TRBJ2-5	TRBV20-1	.	TGCAGTGCTAGAGATTCCCCCGTCTGGTACTTC	CSARDSPVWYF
.	TRBJ1-1	TRBV28	TRBD1	TGTGCCAGCAGTTCGCCCGGACAGGGCTTGTATCAAGCTTTCTTT	CASSSPGQGLYQAFF
.	TRBJ2-2	TRBV19	TRBD2	TGTGCCAGTAGGATCCGGGAGGGGACCGGGGAGCTGTTTTTT	CASRIREGTGELFF
.	TRBJ2-2	TRBV5-1	TRBD1	TGCGTCAGCAGCTTGGCCGGGACAGTAAACACCGGGGAGCTGTTTTTT	CVSSLAGTVNTGELFF
.	TRBJ2-1	TRBV19	TRBD2	TGTGCCAGTAGTATCGCCCGTAGGGCTAGCGGGAGGGCCGGACCCAAATACAATGAGCAGTTCTTC	CASSIARRASGRAGPKYNEQFF
once	TRBJ1-5	TRBV7-2	.	TGTGCCAGCAGCTTGGGAACGGCGGGACGCCAGCCCCAGCATTTT	CASSLGTAGRQPQHF
.	TRBJ2-7	TRBV28	.	TGTGCCAGCAGGACAGCTAGTTCCCCTACCTACGAGCAGTACTTC	CASRTASSPTYEQYF
.	TRBJ2-1	TRBV27	.	TGTGCCAGCAGTCTAACCCAAAGAGTTCCTCAGTTCTTC	CASSLTQRVPQFF
.	TRBJ2-1	TRBV2	TRBD2	TGTGCCAGCAGTGAAGGGGGGCGAGGGACTAGCGGGAGAGGTGAGCAGTTCTTC	CASSEGGRGTSGRGEQFF
.	TRBJ2-3	TRBV29-1	TRBD1	TGCAGCGTTGATGAATCGGACAGGGGGCTGGCAGATACGCAGTATTTT	CSVDESDRGLADTQYF
.	TRBJ1-2	TRBV5-5	.	TGTGCCAGCAGCTTGGATAGGCAGGCTGGTGGCTACACCTTC	CASSLDRQAGGYTF
.	TRBJ2-7	TRBV28	TRBD2	TGTGCTGTCGGGAGGGCCATCTACGAGCAGTACTTC	CAVGRAIYEQYF
once	TRBJ1-2	TRBV15	.	TGTGCCACCAGCAGAGGGACAGCCGGCTATGGCTACACCTTC	CATSRGTAGYGYTF
.	TRBJ2-7	TRBV28	TRBD2	TGTGCCAGCAGTTTCTGGGGGGGATCCTACTACTACGAGCAGTACTTC	CASSFWGGSYYYEQYF
.	TRBJ2-7	TRBV6-4	.	TGTGCCAGCAGTGTCTCTAGTCCCTACGAGCAGTACTTC	CASSVSSPYEQYF
.	TRBJ2-6	TRBV18	.	TGTGCCAGCTCACCAGTAGCGACAACCGGGGCCAACGTCCTGACTTTC	CASSPVATTGANVLTF
once	TRBJ1-4	TRBV18	TRBD1	TGTGCCAGCTCACCGGGACAGGGAGGAGAAAAACTGTTTTTT	CASSPGQGGEKLFF
.	TRBJ2-7	TRBV29-1	TRBD1	TGCAGCGTTGAAGAGGGAGGGACAGGGGGAACCTACGAGCAGTACTTC	CSVEEGGTGGTYEQYF
.	TRBJ2-7	TRBV4-1	.	TGCGCCAGCAGCCAAACAGGGGTAGGGACTCCCTACGAGCAGTACTTC	CASSQTGVGTPYEQYF